These 22 T cell receptor beta chains originate from one sample sequenced in a study of blood T cell repertoires in COVID-19. TCRdb's copy holds only in-frame clones and misses some; the assay was immunoSEQ multiplex PCR. Found here are roughly 80,000 clones, roughly four fifths of them singletons; the top ten hold over 8.5%. The material sequenced was peripheral blood. These receptors were obtained from a man in his forties or fifties with acute or convalescent COVID-19.

The chain carries TRBV7-7 and TRBJ1-3, with 8 bases that match TRBD1. This CDR3 region has 14 residues. The V segment lost 5 bases and the J segment 4 bases; nucleotides outside the gene matches: 4. Germline loops: CDR1 SSHAT, CDR2 FNYEAQ (reference sequence). As DNA, the CDR3 is TGTGCCAGCAGCCCGGACAGGGTCGGAAACACCATATATTTT. Its protein is CASSPDRVGNTIYF.

V usage is TRBV6-2 or TRBV6-3 and J usage is TRBJ2-1, with 9 bases identical to TRBD2. This CDR3 is 15 amino acids long. V was pared by 3 bases and J by 7 bases, with 7 bases of the junction left unmatched. CDR1 is MNHEY, CDR2 SVGEGT, per germline. CDR3 amino acids: CASSYSGRAGNEQFF. The CDR3 nucleotides read TGTGCCAGCAGTTATAGCGGGAGAGCGGGAAATGAGCAGTTCTTC.

The chain couples TRBV2 to TRBJ2-5, with unresolved D. V gave up 4 bases and J gave up 0 bases, with 3 bases separating them. Germline V CDR1 and CDR2: SNHLY, FYNNEI. The CDR3 has 12 residues. The CDR3 loop is CASSAYQETQYF. The CDR3 DNA follows: TGTGCCAGCAGTGCGTACCAAGAGACCCAGTACTTC.

This chain uses TRBV11-3 with TRBJ2-2, with a tentative D call TRBD1 (6 bases). The germline V gene has CDR1 SGHNT and CDR2 YENEEA. The CDR3 spans 15 residues. Trimming removed 0 bases from V and 4 bases from J, with 9 bases in between. The CDR3 DNA reads TGTGCCAGCAGCTTAGAAACAGGGTCCACCGGGGAGCTGTTTTTT. Its translation is CASSLETGSTGELFF.

This chain connects TRBV6-5 to TRBJ1-2; D is unresolved. The CDR3 runs to 11 residues. CDR1 is MNHEY, CDR2 SVGAGI, per germline. The V gene lost 11 bases and the J gene lost 8 bases, with 15 bases spanning the gap. CDR3 sequence reads: CAGLAGLGYTF. Here the CDR3 DNA reads TGTGCCGGGCTGGCGGGCCTAGGCTACACCTTC.

This chain connects TRBV19 to TRBJ1-2; 9 bases align to TRBD1. Germline V gene lookup returns CDR1 LNHDA and CDR2 SQIVND (reference sequence). This CDR3 region has 14 residues. V lost 4 bases, J lost 4 bases, and 4 bases stayed unmatched. CDR3 sequence (DNA): TGTGCCAGTAGTACGACAGGGGGAATCTATGGCTACACCTTC. Its protein is CASSTTGGIYGYTF.

The chain has TRBV7-2 and TRBJ2-7, with 12 bases aligning to TRBD2. The CDR3 consists of 14 residues. Trimming took 1 base from V and 6 from J; bases not matched to a gene: 1. CDR1 is SGHTA and CDR2 is FQGNSA in the germline V gene. The DNA for the CDR3 is TGTGCCAGCAGCTTAGGACTAGCGGGAGTCGAGCAGTACTTC. Residues: CASSLGLAGVEQYF. The variable domain in full, with the rest retrieved from reference TRBV7-2 and TRBJ2-7, is GAGVSQSPSNKVTEKGKDVELRCDPISGHTALYWYRQSLGQGLEFLIYFQGNSAPDKSGLPSDRFSAERTGGSVSTLTIQRTQQEDSAVYLCASSLGLAGVEQYFGPGTRLTVT.

The rearrangement uses TRBV4-3 and TRBJ2-3, with 8 positions matching TRBD1. This CDR3 spans 14 amino acids. Trimming at V came to 4 bases and at J to 4 bases, leaving 4 bases not matched to a gene. In germline, CDR1 is LGHNA, CDR2 YSLEER. The CDR3 DNA reads TGCGCCAGCAGCCCTCAGGGGGCTGCAGATACGCAGTATTTT. Its translation is CASSPQGAADTQYF.

This chain uses TRBV10-2 with TRBJ1-1, with D possibly matching TRBD1 (5 bases). There are 14 residues in the CDR3. Germline V gene data show CDR1 as WSHSY and CDR2 as SAAADI. V lost 8 bases to trimming and J lost 1 base, with 14 bases between them. The CDR3 nucleotides are TGCGCCAGCCGGGACTCCGGAGGGAACACTGAAGCTTTCTTT. Its translation: CASRDSGGNTEAFF.

The chain carries TRBV27 and TRBJ1-1; tentative D call: TRBD1 (6 bases). V was shortened by 4 bases and J by 3 bases, with 18 bases between the two germline ends. This CDR3 has 16 residues. Germline CDR1 is MNHEY and CDR2 is SMNVEV (reference sequence). The CDR3 DNA sequence: TGTGCCAGCAGTTCTTACAGGGAGAGGGTTGACACTGAAGCTTTCTTT. Protein product: CASSSYRERVDTEAFF.

The chain combines TRBV18 with TRBJ2-3; weak D call: TRBD1 (5 bases). The CDR3 has 16 amino acids. Germline lookup yields CDR1 KGHSH and CDR2 LQKENI. Trimming stripped 0 bases from V and 3 bases from J, with 13 bases between. For the CDR3, the DNA is TGTGCCAGCTCACCACCGATTGGGCAGGGAACAGATACGCAGTATTTT. The encoded protein is CASSPPIGQGTDTQYF.

The chain carries TRBV30 and TRBJ1-4; 7 nucleotides align to TRBD1. This CDR3 has 15 amino acids. The V gene's germline CDR1 is GTSNPN and CDR2 SVGIG (reference sequence). The trim removed 5 bases at V and 5 bases at J, leaving 11 bases unmatched. CDR3 sequence reads: CAWHPRGARNEKLFF. In nucleotides, the CDR3 is TGTGCCTGGCATCCCAGGGGGGCGAGAAATGAAAAACTGTTTTTT.

The chain recombines TRBV4-3 with TRBJ2-1; 7 bases fit TRBD1. The CDR3 consists of 16 residues. From germline, CDR1 is LGHNA and CDR2 YSLEER. After removal of 2 bases from V and 1 base from J, the junction contained 5 bases not matched to a gene. This CDR3 is CASSQYRGPSYNEQFF. DNA of the CDR3: TGCGCCAGCAGCCAATACAGGGGCCCTTCCTACAATGAGCAGTTCTTC.

The V and J genes are TRBV3-1 (or the pseudogene TRBV3-2) and TRBJ1-3; tentatively, D is TRBD1 (5 bases). Per the germline V gene, CDR1 is LGHDT and CDR2 is YNNKEL (reference sequence). The CDR3 sequence is 14 residues long. The V end was cut by 4 bases, the J end by 4 bases, with 11 bases between. CDR3 sequence reads: CASSLTVAGNTIYF. The DNA of the CDR3 is TGTGCCAGCAGCCTGACAGTCGCGGGAAACACCATATATTTT.

The chain carries TRBV6-2 or TRBV6-3 and TRBJ1-4; D might be TRBD1 (5 bases). Per the germline V gene, CDR1 is MNHEY and CDR2 is SVGEGT. This CDR3 is 17 amino acids long. V was cut by 6 bases and J by 7 bases, with 24 bases left in between. The CDR3 spells CASSPRSGRAGREKLFF. Here the CDR3 DNA reads TGTGCCAGCAGCCCTCGCTCAGGAAGGGCGGGGCGTGAAAAACTGTTTTTT.

This chain links TRBV28 with TRBJ1-4; D ambiguous. CDR3 size: 13 residues. Germline assignment: CDR1 MDHEN and CDR2 SYDVKM. Trimming stripped 4 bases from V and 4 bases from J, with 7 bases between. The CDR3 is CASSSISNEKLFF. CDR3 DNA: TGTGCCAGCAGTTCGATTAGTAATGAAAAACTGTTTTTT.

This chain uses TRBV20-1 with TRBJ2-1; 8 positions match TRBD1. Germline CDR1 reads DFQATT; CDR2 reads SNEGSKA (reference sequence). The CDR3 contains 17 residues. After removal of 3 bases from V and 0 bases from J, the junction contained 10 bases not matched to a gene. CDR3 sequence: CSASGGWTGSSYNEQFF. CDR3 bases: TGCAGTGCTAGTGGGGGATGGACAGGGAGCTCCTACAATGAGCAGTTCTTC.

This chain links TRBV19 with TRBJ1-3, with a weak D call TRBD1 (5 bases). With 4 bases removed from V and 0 bases from J, the gap between germline ends came to 10 bases. The CDR3 has 15 amino acids. Germline CDR1 LNHDA, CDR2 SQIVND (reference sequence). The CDR3 DNA sequence: TGTGCCAGTAGTACCCATACAGGCTCTGGAAACACCATATATTTT. This translates into CASSTHTGSGNTIYF.

The chain combines TRBV7-3 with TRBJ2-5; 10 nucleotides match TRBD1. The J segment lost 4 bases and the V segment lost 4 bases, leaving 6 bases of the junction unmatched. There are 15 residues in the CDR3. The germline V gene encodes CDR1 SGHTA and CDR2 FQGTGA. This CDR3 reads CASSSTGGEGETQYF. CDR3 nucleotide sequence: TGTGCCAGCAGCTCGACAGGGGGCGAGGGAGAGACCCAGTACTTC.

This clone appeared a single time. The V and J genes are TRBV7-8 and TRBJ2-1, with 8 bases that match TRBD2. In germline, CDR1 is SGHVS, CDR2 FQNEAQ. V dropped 5 bases and J dropped 4; count of bases not matched to a gene: 10. The length of the CDR3 is 16 residues. CDR3 DNA: TGTGCCAGCAGCCTAGATGGGCGGGAGGCTTACAATGAGCAGTTCTTC. The encoded protein is CASSLDGREAYNEQFF.

The rearrangement uses TRBV6-5 and TRBJ1-1; D unclear. Germline loops: CDR1 MNHEY, CDR2 SVGAGI. This CDR3 region has 14 residues. Trimming shortened V by 0 bases and J by 1 base, and 6 bases separated the two germline ends. Here the CDR3 reads CASSYSSPNTEAFF. CDR3 DNA: TGTGCCAGCAGTTACTCGTCTCCGAACACTGAAGCTTTCTTT.

The chain links TRBV5-5 to TRBJ2-1, with 10 bases matching TRBD2. The CDR3 contains 15 residues. Losses at the gene ends were 3 bases for V and 1 base for J; bases not matched to a gene: 1. Germline assignment: CDR1 SGHKS and CDR2 YYEKEE (reference sequence). CDR3 bases: TGTGCCAGCAGCTGGGGACTAGCGTCCTACAATGAGCAGTTCTTC. This encodes CASSWGLASYNEQFF.